This entry lists 11 T cell receptor beta chains sequenced from one sample in a study of blood T cells in healthy people across ages. Then a second PCR, running roughly 6 to 12 cycles, was carried out with a sample-barcoded 5' primer and a J-beta primer mix. Each CDR3 protein gets one entry after TCRdb re-called the 5' RACE reads with MiXCR. The repertoire holds 1.5 million to 1.9 million distinct CDR3 sequences, with roughly 43% as singletons. Material: blood. These receptors were obtained from a woman in her late teens or twenties in good health.

This chain links TRBV2 with TRBJ1-6, with TRBD1 matching over 7 bases. This CDR3 comprises 15 residues. The germline V gene has CDR1 SNHLY and CDR2 FYNNEI. The V and J ends lost 8 bases and 0 bases, in that order; junction bases with no gene match: 4. Here the CDR3 DNA reads TGTGCCAGCCTGGACAGGAGCTCCTATAATTCACCCCTCCACTTT. Amino acid sequence: CASLDRSSYNSPLHF.

The chain is built from TRBV7-2 and TRBJ2-1; 14 bases line up with TRBD2. The V and J ends lost 1 base and 8 bases, in that order; junction bases with no gene match: 4. From germline, CDR1 is SGHTA and CDR2 FQGNSA. The CDR3 runs 16 residues. This CDR3 is CASSLGTSGRYHEQFF. The CDR3 DNA follows: TGTGCCAGCAGCTTAGGGACTAGCGGGAGGTATCATGAGCAGTTCTTC.

The chain combines TRBV12-3 or TRBV12-4 with TRBJ2-2; D unclear. V lost 0 bases and J 0 bases, leaving 8 bases between the germline ends. This CDR3 has 16 residues. The CDR3, as DNA: TGTGCCAGCAGTTTAGCCAGGACCCCGAACACCGGGGAGCTGTTTTTT. It yields the protein CASSLARTPNTGELFF.

With respect to this clonotype: This may arise from a read error, as a much more abundant clone is one base away. The V gene is TRBV6-2 or TRBV6-3, the J gene TRBJ2-5; TRBD2 might be the D (5 bases). Germline lookup yields CDR1 MNHEY and CDR2 SVGEGT. The V end was cut by 5 bases, the J end by 11 bases, with 18 bases between. The CDR3 runs to 13 residues. CDR3 sequence reads: CASSRGENNEQYF. The CDR3 DNA reads as TGTGCCAGCAGTCGGGGTGAGAACAATGAGCAGTACTTC.

The chain recombines TRBV4-3 with TRBJ2-3; 8 positions match TRBD2. CDR3 length: 18 amino acids. With V trimmed by 0 bases and J by 1 base, 9 bases remained unmatched. CDR1 and CDR2 (germline): LGHNA, YSLEER. The CDR3 protein is CASSQDVRRGDGTDTQYF. The DNA of the CDR3 is TGCGCCAGCAGCCAAGACGTTAGGCGGGGGGATGGCACAGATACGCAGTATTTT.

This clonotype occurred a few times. V gene TRBV29-1 combines with J gene TRBJ2-7; 9 bases are a match to TRBD1. The CDR3 has 14 residues. Germline V CDR1 and CDR2: SQVTM, ANQGSEA. Losses at the gene ends were 2 bases for V and 2 bases for J; bases not matched to a gene: 4. The chain's CDR3 is CSVEFRDRAYEQYF. DNA for the CDR3: TGCAGCGTTGAATTTAGGGACAGGGCCTACGAGCAGTACTTC.

This rearrangement joins TRBV7-9 to TRBJ2-7, with D maybe TRBD2 (5 bases). The germline V gene has CDR1 SEHNR and CDR2 FQNEAQ (reference sequence). Trimming removed 5 bases from V and 0 bases from J, with 11 bases in between. The CDR3 is 14 residues long. The CDR3 DNA reads TGTGCCAGCAGCGCCTTAACTAGCTCCTACGAGCAGTACTTC. It yields the protein CASSALTSSYEQYF. Full variable domain (missing parts from reference TRBV7-9 and TRBJ2-7): DTGVSQNPRHKITKRGQNVTFRCDPISEHNRLYWYRQTLGQGPEFLTYFQNEAQLEKSRLLSDRFSAERPKGSFSTLEIQRTEQGDSAMYLCASSALTSSYEQYFGPGTRLTVT.

The chain uses TRBV6-5 and TRBJ2-3; no firm D call. CDR3 length equals 17 residues. V lost 0 bases to trimming and J lost 0 bases, with 13 bases between them. Germline CDR1 is MNHEY and CDR2 is SVGAGI. The CDR3 reads CASSYSPNTPSTDTQYF. The CDR3, as DNA: TGTGCCAGCAGTTACTCTCCGAATACGCCTAGCACAGATACGCAGTATTTT.

Details on this clonotype: One end of the junction is discordant with germline, which a read error may explain. This chain links TRBV12-3 or TRBV12-4 with TRBJ2-1, with 10 bases fitting TRBD2. CDR3 length equals 20 residues. CDR3 sequence: CASSSPKRGGSPLTYNEQFF. The CDR3 nucleotides read TGTGCTAGCAGCTCCCCAAAGCGGGGGGGTTCGCCCCTGACCTACAATGAGCAGTTCTTC.

The rearrangement links TRBV6-6 to TRBJ1-6; D unclear. The V gene's germline CDR1 is MNHNY and CDR2 SVGAGI (reference sequence). This CDR3 has 13 residues. V was pared by 6 bases and J by 6 bases, with 9 bases between. The CDR3 is CASRREGNSPLHF. For the CDR3, the DNA is TGTGCCAGCAGGCGGGAGGGTAATTCACCCCTCCACTTT.

The J gene is TRBJ2-1, the V gene TRBV7-2, with 13 nucleotides matching TRBD2. The ends lost 3 bases at V and 2 bases at J; junction bases unmatched: 13. The CDR3 has 20 residues. Germline V gene data show CDR1 as SGHTA and CDR2 as FQGNSA. This CDR3 is CASSFIGLAGVRSAYNEQFF. As DNA, the CDR3 is TGTGCCAGCAGCTTTATCGGACTAGCGGGGGTTAGGTCGGCCTACAATGAGCAGTTCTTC. The whole variable domain, filled in from reference TRBV7-2 and TRBJ2-1, reads GAGVSQSPSNKVTEKGKDVELRCDPISGHTALYWYRQSLGQGLEFLIYFQGNSAPDKSGLPSDRFSAERTGGSVSTLTIQRTQQEDSAVYLCASSFIGLAGVRSAYNEQFFGPGTRLTVL.